This paragraph reports one T cell receptor (beta chain). The target antigen is unknown. DNA at approximately 200 ng, 25,000 to 30,000 T cell genomes, went into sorted-subset replicate PCRs. Some clones are missing from TCRdb's copy, which holds only in-frame ones; the method was immunoSEQ multiplex PCR. The table lists 400,000 to 600,000 clones, more than 95% of them singletons, with 0.055% to 0.075% in the top ten. The record originates from a study of shared clonotypes between healthy human individuals. Findings and caveats of the study: An anticipated effect of sequencing depth on clonotype sharing among donors was recognized. Generally, naive subsets came out with larger estimated richness than memory subsets.

Each of the donors was a healthy adult who was HIV-negative and had not had a recent acute infection or vaccination. Deletions cut 6 bases from V and 7 bases from J, with 14 bases between. CDR1 is MDHEN, CDR2 SYDVKM, per germline. The CDR3 runs 13 residues. The source is a woman younger than 45 in good health. V is TRBV28 and J is TRBJ2-3; TRBD2 might be the D (6 bases). The specimen sequenced was naive CD4+ T cells sorted from blood. Sample subset: CD45RA+ positively selected. CDR3 in amino acids: CASRRGSGNTQYF. The CDR3 coding sequence is TGTGCCAGCAGGCGGGGTAGCGGAAATACGCAGTATTTT.